This T cell receptor beta chain emerged from a study of CD8 T cells in Susac syndrome. Random hexamers were used to reverse transcribe an amount of about 0.45 to 1 ug RNA. Multiplex immunoSEQ PCR targeted 54 Vbeta and 13 Jbeta TCR beta segments. TCRdb used MiXCR to reprocess the immunoSEQ multiplex PCR reads, holding one entry per CDR3 protein. The repertoire holds under 200,000 distinct CDR3 sequences, with 85% to 95% as singletons. This CDR3 region has 13 residues. Germline CDR1 reads SGHTA; CDR2 reads FQGNSA. With 3 bases removed from V and 5 bases from J, the gap between germline ends came to 9 bases. Negative isolation yielded the CD8+ and CD4+ T cells, while FACS enriched the TEMRA cells.

The sample consisted of CD8+ T cells from PBMCs. The rearrangement joins TRBV7-2 to TRBJ2-3; D not certain. The receptor's source is a human donor with multiple sclerosis. The CDR3 protein is CASSLLSRDTQYF. The CDR3 DNA reads TGTGCCAGCAGCTTGCTCTCCCGAGATACGCAGTATTTT.